The 30 T cell receptor beta chains listed next were all sequenced from one sample in a study of Ad26.COV2.S vaccination and SARS-CoV-2 variants. TCRdb's copy holds only in-frame clones and misses some; the assay was immunoSEQ multiplex PCR. Among more than 250,000 clones, about 90% were seen once, and the ten largest hold 2.5% to 3.5%. Treatment described: 15 to 20 received Ad26.COV2.S at low or high dose, single or two shots; about 5 received placebo; per-sample allocation not given. Vaccine and placebo recipients were sampled on day 63 after the first injection. Specimen: peripheral blood, collected in a trial of Ad26.COV2.S vaccine versus placebo. The receptors were gathered from a person between 18 and 59 years old who received the Ad26.COV2.S COVID-19 vaccine or a placebo.

This clone was seen a single time. The J gene is TRBJ2-7, the V gene TRBV30; 8 bases are a match to TRBD1. The germline V gene encodes CDR1 GTSNPN and CDR2 SVGIG (reference sequence). CDR3 size: 14 residues. Trimming took 0 bases from V and 3 from J; bases not matched to a gene: 4. CDR3 coding DNA: TGTGCCTGGAGTGTTGACAGGGGATTCTACGAGCAGTACTTC. It translates to CAWSVDRGFYEQYF.

The genes are TRBV29-1 and TRBJ1-1; TRBD1 agrees at 9 bases. Germline CDR1 is SQVTM and CDR2 is ANQGSEA. V trimming: 4 bases; J trimming: 10 bases; junction bases outside the gene matches: 13. The CDR3 covers 14 residues. DNA for the CDR3: TGCAGCGTTGTCGACCCGGGACAGGGTTTTGGAGCTTTCTTT. It translates to CSVVDPGQGFGAFF.

The V gene is TRBV12-3 or TRBV12-4, the J gene TRBJ1-2, with D uncertain. This CDR3 has 12 amino acids. Trimming removed 3 bases at V and 8 bases at J, with 10 bases between. CDR3: CASSFSAVGYTF. CDR3 sequence (DNA): TGTGCCAGCAGTTTCTCGGCAGTCGGCTACACCTTC.

In its sample, this clone was seen once. V usage is TRBV9 and J usage is TRBJ2-7, with D perhaps TRBD1 or TRBD2 (6 bases each). CDR1 and CDR2 (germline): SGDLS, YYNGEE. Trimming stripped 0 bases from V and 2 bases from J, with 12 bases between. This CDR3 is 15 amino acids long. The CDR3 region has the DNA TGTGCCAGCAGCGTAGGGGGGGACACAACCTACGAGCAGTACTTC. Protein sequence: CASSVGGDTTYEQYF.

V gene TRBV6-6 combines with J gene TRBJ2-7; D is possibly TRBD2 (5 bases). The CDR3 totals 15 residues. Deletions cut 4 bases from V and 0 bases from J, with 13 bases between. Germline CDR1 is MNHNY and CDR2 is SVGAGI (reference sequence). CDR3 sequence reads: CASSSWTLSSYEQYF. DNA for the CDR3: TGTGCCAGCAGTTCCTGGACTTTAAGCTCCTACGAGCAGTACTTC.

Comments on this clone: Other nucleotide sequences from this sample produce the same CDR3. The V call is TRBV7-9, the J call TRBJ1-4; TRBD1 aligns across 7 bases. The V and J ends lost 2 bases and 6 bases, in that order; junction bases with no gene match: 3. The CDR3 covers 14 residues. Looked up from germline, CDR1 is SEHNR and CDR2 is FQNEAQ (reference sequence). CDR3 amino acids: CASSLFQGDEKLFF. The CDR3 nucleotides are TGTGCCAGCAGCTTATTCCAGGGGGATGAAAAACTGTTTTTT.

The chain carries TRBV14 and TRBJ2-2; maybe TRBD2 (6 bases). Trimming took off 1 base at V and 0 bases at J, with 12 bases between the two ends. The CDR3 spans 17 residues. Germline assignment: CDR1 SGHDN and CDR2 FVKESK. The CDR3: CASSQGGENPNTGELFF. The CDR3 DNA reads as TGTGCCAGCAGCCAAGGGGGGGAGAACCCGAACACCGGGGAGCTGTTTTTT.

A word on this clone: Germline and junction disagree at one end, which may indicate a read error. V and J are TRBV18 and TRBJ1-1; D gene uncertain. Germline lookup yields CDR1 KGHSH and CDR2 LQKENI. The CDR3 is made up of 15 amino acids. The CDR3 nucleotides read TGTGCCAGCTCCCCACAAAGGTACGGGAACACTGAAGCTTTCTTT. Protein sequence: CASSPQRYGNTEAFF.

This clone occurred a few times. V is TRBV5-1 and J is TRBJ1-1, with TRBD1 as a possible D gene (5 bases). V was cut by 5 bases and J by 1 base, with 12 bases left in between. The germline V gene encodes CDR1 SGHRS and CDR2 YFSETQ. This CDR3 comprises 14 residues. CDR3 sequence: CASRQASQNTEAFF. In DNA, the CDR3 is TGCGCCAGCAGACAGGCCAGTCAGAACACTGAAGCTTTCTTT.

The rearrangement joins TRBV24-1 to TRBJ2-3; D is uncertain. V lost 3 bases and J 2 bases, leaving 11 bases between the germline ends. This CDR3 spans 15 amino acids. Germline assignment: CDR1 KGHDR and CDR2 SFDVKD. Written as DNA, the CDR3 is TGTGCCACCAGTGATGGCCAGGATACCACAGATACGCAGTATTTT. Translated, it gives CATSDGQDTTDTQYF.

The rearrangement joins TRBV6-4 to TRBJ1-2; D gene ambiguous. The V end lost 0 bases, the J end lost 9 bases, and 14 bases lay between the germline ends. CDR3 length: 14 residues. Germline V lookup: CDR1 MRHNA, CDR2 SNTAGT. The CDR3 reads CASSDSSRQPSYTF. The CDR3 DNA reads TGTGCCAGCAGTGACTCGAGTCGGCAACCGAGCTACACCTTC.

The genes are TRBV5-1 and TRBJ1-2, with 10 bases identical to TRBD1. The J segment lost 8 bases and the V segment lost 1 base, leaving 11 bases of the junction unmatched. The CDR3 loop spans 16 amino acids. CDR1 and CDR2 (germline): SGHRS, YFSETQ. Here the CDR3 reads CASSLTLTGGLGGYTF. CDR3 coding DNA: TGCGCCAGCAGCTTGACCCTGACAGGGGGCCTAGGAGGCTACACCTTC.

The gene calls are TRBV5-1 and TRBJ2-7; perhaps TRBD1 as D (6 bases). Per germline, CDR1 SGHRS and CDR2 YFSETQ. V shed 5 bases and J shed 3 bases, with 9 bases lying between them. The CDR3 runs 12 residues. In nucleotides, the CDR3 is TGCGCCAGCAGTACACAGGGCTACGAGCAGTACTTC. Its protein is CASSTQGYEQYF.

CDR3 nucleotides: TGCGCCAGCAGCCAATATGGGGATACGCAGTATTTT. It encodes CASSQYGDTQYF. The chain joins TRBV4-1 to TRBJ2-3; D is uncertain. V was shortened by 2 bases and J by 6 bases, with 6 bases between the two germline ends. The germline V gene has CDR1 MGHRA and CDR2 YSYEKL. The CDR3 totals 12 residues.

The chain is built from TRBV27 and TRBJ1-5, with TRBD1 identical over 9 bases. After removal of 6 bases from V and 5 bases from J, the junction contained 5 bases not matched to a gene. Germline V CDR1 and CDR2: MNHEY, SMNVEV (reference sequence). The CDR3 is 14 amino acids. CDR3 sequence reads: CASRGTGPYQPQHF. DNA of the CDR3: TGTGCCAGCAGGGGGACAGGGCCTTATCAGCCCCAGCATTTT.

This chain connects TRBV7-2 to TRBJ1-6; D is undetermined. This CDR3 is 13 amino acids long. V dropped 5 bases and J dropped 8 bases, with 10 bases sitting between them. CDR1 is SGHTA, CDR2 FQGNSA, per germline. CDR3 in DNA: TGTGCCAGCAGCCTCCCCCAGGATTCACCCCTCCACTTT. This encodes CASSLPQDSPLHF.

The chain uses TRBV27 and TRBJ1-2; D is perhaps TRBD1 (6 bases). This CDR3 contains 13 residues. Trimming removed 5 bases from V and 7 bases from J, with 14 bases in between. The V gene's germline CDR1 is MNHEY and CDR2 SMNVEV (reference sequence). The DNA of the CDR3 is TGTGCCAGCAGTGGCCCCAGGGGAAGTGGCTACACCTTC. Encoded protein: CASSGPRGSGYTF.

V usage is TRBV5-1 and J usage is TRBJ1-2, with 11 bases identical to TRBD1. V gave up 6 bases and J gave up 7 bases; unmatched junction bases: 8. The CDR3 has 14 residues. The V gene's germline CDR1 is SGHRS and CDR2 YFSETQ. The CDR3 nucleotides read TGCGCCAGCAACCTGGGACAGGGGGGGACTGGCTACACCTTC. This encodes CASNLGQGGTGYTF.

The V gene is TRBV6-5, the J gene TRBJ1-2; D is possibly TRBD1 (5 bases). Germline V gene data show CDR1 as MNHEY and CDR2 as SVGAGI. CDR3 length: 14 amino acids. V lost 6 bases to trimming and J lost 7 bases, with 18 bases between them. DNA of the CDR3: TGTGCCAGCAGCGATTCAACCGGGACGGCTGGCTACACCTTC. This translates into CASSDSTGTAGYTF.

CDR3 in amino acids: CASSVLSQGGEFF. CDR3 sequence (DNA): TGTGCCAGCAGCGTGCTTAGTCAGGGCGGGGAGTTCTTC. The chain links TRBV9 to TRBJ2-1; tentatively, D is TRBD2 (6 bases). The V gene lost 2 bases and the J gene lost 14 bases, with 17 bases spanning the gap. Germline-derived CDR1 and CDR2 are SGDLS and YYNGEE. The CDR3 covers 13 residues.

V usage is TRBV27 and J usage is TRBJ1-1; D not certain. CDR1 MNHEY and CDR2 SMNVEV come from the germline V gene (reference sequence). The CDR3 length is 14 residues. V was cut by 2 bases and J by 4 bases, with 11 bases left in between. The CDR3 here is CASSLSRASTEAFF. For the CDR3, the DNA is TGTGCCAGCAGTTTAAGTCGGGCGAGCACTGAAGCTTTCTTT.

The CDR3 here is CAWKTGTGAQPQHF. CDR3 coding DNA: TGTGCCTGGAAAACGGGGACAGGGGCTCAGCCCCAGCATTTT. The V and J genes are TRBV30 and TRBJ1-5, with 10 bases identical to TRBD1. There are 14 residues in the CDR3. Germline loops: CDR1 GTSNPN, CDR2 SVGIG (reference sequence). Trimming took 4 bases from V and 6 from J; bases not matched to a gene: 6.

The chain carries TRBV11-2 and TRBJ1-5; D not certain. The CDR3 length is 13 residues. Looked up from germline, CDR1 is SGHAT and CDR2 is FQNNGV. Deletions cut 5 bases from V and 5 bases from J, with 10 bases between. CDR3 sequence: CASSLRPHQPQHF. Written as DNA, the CDR3 is TGTGCCAGCAGCCTTAGGCCCCATCAGCCCCAGCATTTT.

The chain couples TRBV27 to TRBJ2-2; TRBD2 aligns across 7 bases. This CDR3 comprises 15 residues. The ends lost 10 bases at V and 4 bases at J; junction bases unmatched: 12. Germline V gives CDR1 MNHEY, CDR2 SMNVEV (reference sequence). Here the CDR3 DNA reads TGTGCCACCGGACTGGCGGGGGACCTCACCGGGGAGCTGTTTTTT. This translates into CATGLAGDLTGELFF.

This clone appeared a single time. This specimen includes other DNA sequences encoding the same CDR3. This sequence joins TRBV7-2 and TRBJ2-5; D unresolved. Germline V gene sequence: CDR1 SGHTA, CDR2 FQGNSA. This CDR3 region has 13 residues. V was trimmed by 1 base and J by 4 bases, leaving 7 bases between them. The CDR3: CASSLVGGETQYF. In DNA form, the CDR3 reads TGTGCCAGCAGCTTAGTAGGTGGAGAGACCCAGTACTTC.

The chain employs TRBV5-4 and TRBJ2-7; D unresolved. This CDR3 has 12 amino acids. The V end was cut by 1 base, the J end by 6 bases, with 8 bases between. The germline CDR1 and CDR2 sequences are SGHNT and YYREEE (reference sequence). CDR3 region: CASSLIVGEQYF. CDR3 DNA: TGTGCCAGCAGCTTGATTGTTGGCGAGCAGTACTTC.

The V and J genes are TRBV29-1 and TRBJ2-3; the D is unclear. Germline V gives CDR1 SQVTM, CDR2 ANQGSEA. The CDR3 covers 12 residues. Trimming removed 1 base at V and 1 base at J, with 3 bases between. Written as DNA, the CDR3 is TGCAGCGTTGAAGGGGGCACAGATACGCAGTATTTT. It is translated as CSVEGGTDTQYF.

The V gene is TRBV9, the J gene TRBJ1-6; 7 bases are a match to TRBD1. Germline CDR1 SGDLS, CDR2 YYNGEE. V shed 2 bases, J shed 10 bases, and the junction held 12 bases outside the gene matches. The CDR3 runs 16 residues. CDR3 region: CASSVSDRIGGSPLHF. CDR3 coding DNA: TGTGCCAGCAGCGTCTCGGACAGGATCGGAGGATCACCCCTCCACTTT. Full variable domain (outside the CDR3, taken from reference TRBV9 and TRBJ1-6): DSGVTQTPKHLITATGQRVTLRCSPRSGDLSVYWYQQSLDQGLQFLIQYYNGEERAKGNILERFSAQQFPDLHSELNLSSLELGDSALYFCASSVSDRIGGSPLHFGNGTRLTVT.

V and J are TRBV19 and TRBJ1-1, with unresolved D. CDR3 length equals 14 residues. Germline V CDR1 and CDR2: LNHDA, SQIVND (reference sequence). V shed 7 bases and J shed 0 bases, with 12 bases lying between them. For the CDR3, the DNA is TGTGCCAGTACCCCTGAGGGCTTGAACACTGAAGCTTTCTTT. Its translation: CASTPEGLNTEAFF.

The chain employs TRBV19 and TRBJ1-5; 7 nucleotides agree with TRBD1. With 3 bases clipped from V and 0 bases from J, the junction kept 5 bases outside the gene matches. Germline V lookup: CDR1 LNHDA, CDR2 SQIVND (reference sequence). The CDR3 runs to 16 residues. The CDR3 sequence: CASSMVNRGSNQPQHF. The DNA of the CDR3 is TGTGCCAGTAGTATGGTGAACAGGGGTAGCAATCAGCCCCAGCATTTT.